This T cell receptor (beta chain) was identified during a study of T cells after yellow fever vaccination. Study-wide results and caveats: The study re-detected most primary-vaccination clones after the booster (nearly 97% CD4, 88% CD8).

This clonotype has just a few counts. Its target is unknown. This CDR3 has 13 residues. The V gene's germline CDR1 is SEHNR and CDR2 FQNEAQ (reference sequence). The V end was cut by 5 bases, the J end by 4 bases, with 11 bases between. Making TCR cDNA involved 5'RACE template switching, which added UMIs and a universal primer site. TCRdb recomputed calls from the 5' RACE reads with MiXCR, one row per CDR3 protein. This repertoire shows hundreds of thousands of distinct CDR3 sequences, around an eighth found once; its top ten account for around an eighth. This TCR was recovered from a man aged 30 to 39 who received the YFV17D yellow fever vaccine. This chain joins TRBV7-9 and TRBJ1-2, with a weak D call TRBD1 (5 bases). Here the sequenced sample was PBMCs, taken on the day of the yellow fever booster vaccination. In nucleotides, the CDR3 is TGTGCCAGCAGCCCGACAGTCGGCTATGGCTACACCTTC. Protein: CASSPTVGYGYTF.